Following are 17 T cell receptor beta chains from one sample sequenced in a study of blood T cell repertoires in COVID-19. Measured with immunoSEQ multiplex PCR; TCRdb has only the in-frame clones, and not every one. The profile covers about 150,000 clones, with roughly 83% appearing a single time and around 2.7% taken by the ten largest. The sample comprised peripheral blood. The receptors stem from a woman of 80 years or more with acute or convalescent COVID-19.

V and J are TRBV19 and TRBJ2-3, with 15 bases fitting TRBD2. CDR1 and CDR2 from the germline V gene are LNHDA and SQIVND (reference sequence). The CDR3 length is 15 residues. V was clipped by 8 bases and J by 4 bases; unmatched bases: 4. CDR3 nucleotides: TGTGCCAGTGGACTAGCGGGGGGGACCTCAGATACGCAGTATTTT. Translated, it gives CASGLAGGTSDTQYF.

The CDR3 DNA reads as TGTGCCAGTAGTAGGGGGCGGCAAGAGACCCAGTACTTC. Amino acid sequence: CASSRGRQETQYF. The chain links TRBV19 to TRBJ2-5; possibly TRBD1 for D (6 bases). V lost 4 bases and J lost 2, with 8 bases in between. Germline V gene lookup returns CDR1 LNHDA and CDR2 SQIVND (reference sequence). CDR3 length equals 13 residues. Variable domain in full (rest from reference TRBV19 and TRBJ2-5): DGGITQSPKYLFRKEGQNVTLSCEQNLNHDAMYWYRQDPGQGLRLIYYSQIVNDFQKGDIAEGYSVSREKKESFPLTVTSAQKNPTAFYLCASSRGRQETQYFGPGTRLLVL.

This clone has only a few counts. The chain couples TRBV4-2 to TRBJ2-1; tentatively, D is TRBD2 (6 bases). Germline V gene data show CDR1 as LGHNA and CDR2 as YNFKEQ. The CDR3 has 16 residues. Deletions cut 3 bases from V and 7 bases from J, with 19 bases between. The CDR3 DNA reads TGTGCCAGCAGCCAGCGGGACGCCGGGGAGCGGAATGAGCAGTTCTTC. Translating it yields CASSQRDAGERNEQFF.

The sample holds one count of this clone. V gene TRBV25-1 combines with J gene TRBJ1-5, with 7 bases lining up with TRBD1. After removal of 3 bases from V and 6 bases from J, the junction contained 5 bases not matched to a gene. CDR1 and CDR2 from the germline V gene are MGHDK and SYGVNS. The CDR3 totals 14 residues. For the CDR3, the DNA is TGTGCCAGCAGTGATACAGGGACAGTTCAGCCCCAGCATTTT. Protein: CASSDTGTVQPQHF.

This sequence joins TRBV5-1 and TRBJ1-1, with 9 positions matching TRBD1. Germline-derived CDR1 and CDR2 are SGHRS and YFSETQ. CDR3 size: 14 residues. Trimming at V came to 5 bases and at J to 4 bases, leaving 6 bases not matched to a gene. CDR3 sequence: CASRQGAAGTEAFF. CDR3 sequence (DNA): TGCGCCAGCAGACAGGGGGCTGCTGGCACTGAAGCTTTCTTT. The variable domain in full, with the rest retrieved from reference TRBV5-1 and TRBJ1-1, is KAGVTQTPRYLIKTRGQQVTLSCSPISGHRSVSWYQQTPGQGLQFLFEYFSETQRNKGNFPGRFSGRQFSNSRSEMNVSTLELGDSALYLCASRQGAAGTEAFFGQGTRLTVV.

This chain links TRBV3-1 (or the pseudogene TRBV3-2) with TRBJ2-1; 12 bases agree with TRBD2. Losses at the gene ends were 4 bases for V and 8 bases for J; bases not matched to a gene: 6. This CDR3 contains 15 residues. Germline CDR1 is LGHDT and CDR2 is YNNKEL (reference sequence). The CDR3 DNA reads TGTGCCAGCAGCCCCGCTAGCGGGGGGGCCCATGAGCAGTTCTTC. Protein product: CASSPASGGAHEQFF.

In this sample, this clone turned up a few times. The chain couples TRBV20-1 to TRBJ2-7, with TRBD2 matching 9 bases. The trim removed 4 bases at V and 0 bases at J, leaving 4 bases unmatched. The V gene's germline CDR1 is DFQATT and CDR2 SNEGSKA (reference sequence). The CDR3 is 14 amino acids. The CDR3 coding sequence is TGCAGTGCTATTGATAGCGGGAGCTCCTACGAGCAGTACTTC. This encodes CSAIDSGSSYEQYF.

About this clone itself: A read error is the likely source, as a far larger clone sits one nucleotide away. This sequence joins TRBV6-5 and TRBJ1-1; TRBD1 might be the D (5 bases). Germline CDR1 and CDR2: MNHEY and SVGAGI. This CDR3 contains 13 residues. The germline V and J ends were trimmed by 4 bases and 1 base, with 7 bases remaining between them. CDR3 in amino acids: CASSFGGNTEAFF. The CDR3 region has the DNA TGTGCCAGCAGTTTCGGGGGGAACACTGAAGCTTTCTTT.

The V gene is TRBV18, the J gene TRBJ2-1; maybe TRBD1 (6 bases). Trimming took off 9 bases at V and 7 bases at J, with 13 bases between the two ends. The CDR3 covers 12 residues. Germline V lookup: CDR1 KGHSH, CDR2 LQKENI. CDR3 region: CASSDSSNEQFF. The DNA for the CDR3 is TGTGCCAGTTCGGACAGTTCGAATGAGCAGTTCTTC. The variable domain in full, with the rest retrieved from reference TRBV18 and TRBJ2-1, is NAGVMQNPRHLVRRRGQEARLRCSPMKGHSHVYWYRQLPEEGLKFMVYLQKENIIDESGMPKERFSAEFPKEGPSILRIQQVVRGDSAAYFCASSDSSNEQFFGPGTRLTVL.

V usage is TRBV29-1 and J usage is TRBJ2-3; 8 bases are shared with TRBD2. CDR3 length: 16 residues. The V segment lost 7 bases and the J segment 2 bases; nucleotides outside the gene matches: 14. From germline, CDR1 is SQVTM and CDR2 ANQGSEA. The CDR3 DNA sequence: TGCAGCGCCCGACCGGCGCTAGCGGGCCCCACAGATACGCAGTATTTT. Its protein is CSARPALAGPTDTQYF.

This clone was counted ten times or more. The chain carries TRBV2 and TRBJ1-2; 9 positions agree with TRBD1. V dropped 4 bases and J dropped 3; count of bases not matched to a gene: 3. CDR3 length: 14 residues. Per the germline V gene, CDR1 is SNHLY and CDR2 is FYNNEI. The CDR3 coding sequence is TGTGCCAGCAGTGCACAGGGGGCGGACTATGGCTACACCTTC. Its translation is CASSAQGADYGYTF.

V usage is TRBV5-1 and J usage is TRBJ1-1; D ambiguous. This CDR3 is built from 14 residues. The V end was cut by 0 bases, the J end by 0 bases, with 6 bases between. Per germline, CDR1 SGHRS and CDR2 YFSETQ. The chain's CDR3 is CASSLGDMNTEAFF. CDR3 bases: TGCGCCAGCAGCTTGGGAGACATGAACACTGAAGCTTTCTTT.

This clone was recorded only once. V gene TRBV24-1 combines with J gene TRBJ2-5; 11 positions agree with TRBD2. Per the germline V gene, CDR1 is KGHDR and CDR2 is SFDVKD. V trimming: 1 base; J trimming: 1 base; junction bases outside the gene matches: 1. There are 16 residues in the CDR3. CDR3 sequence: CATSDFGTSGQETQYF. DNA for the CDR3: TGTGCCACCAGTGATTTCGGGACTAGCGGCCAAGAGACCCAGTACTTC.

This chain connects TRBV19 to TRBJ1-2; no reliable D call. Trimming removed 2 bases at V and 8 bases at J, with 6 bases between. CDR1 is LNHDA, CDR2 SQIVND, per germline (reference sequence). This CDR3 is built from 11 residues. The CDR3 here is CASSITGGYTF. The CDR3 nucleotides read TGTGCCAGTAGTATAACGGGAGGCTACACCTTC.

This sequence joins TRBV7-8 and TRBJ2-3; D gene uncertain. V gave up 3 bases and J gave up 1 base, with 8 bases separating them. This CDR3 is built from 14 residues. From germline, CDR1 is SGHVS and CDR2 FQNEAQ. DNA of the CDR3: TGTGCCAGCAGCTTTTCGTCTGGCACAGATACGCAGTATTTT. Protein: CASSFSSGTDTQYF. Drawing the rest from reference TRBV7-8 and TRBJ2-3, the complete variable domain is GAGVSQSPRYKVAKRGQDVALRCDPISGHVSLFWYQQALGQGPEFLTYFQNEAQLDKSGLPSDRFFAERPEGSVSTLKIQRTQQEDSAVYLCASSFSSGTDTQYFGPGTRLTVL.

V is TRBV7-9 and J is TRBJ1-5; the match to TRBD1 covers 7 bases. J lost 5 bases, V lost 0 bases, and 7 bases had no gene match. CDR3 length: 16 amino acids. Germline V gene sequence: CDR1 SEHNR, CDR2 FQNEAQ (reference sequence). The CDR3 region has the DNA TGTGCCAGCAGCTTAGCAGGGGGCGCTGGGTATCAGCCCCAGCATTTT. This encodes CASSLAGGAGYQPQHF.

The chain is built from TRBV27 and TRBJ2-1; 7 bases are shared with TRBD1. This CDR3 comprises 16 residues. V lost 6 bases, J lost 2 bases, and 10 bases stayed unmatched. Germline-derived CDR1 and CDR2 are MNHEY and SMNVEV (reference sequence). The CDR3: CASSQDRILPYNEQFF. In DNA, the CDR3 is TGTGCCAGCAGCCAGGACAGGATCTTACCCTACAATGAGCAGTTCTTC.